This is a list of T cell receptor beta chains from one sample in a study of shared clonotypes between healthy human individuals. TCRdb keeps only in-frame clones here, not all; method: immunoSEQ multiplex PCR. The sample includes a few hundred thousand clones, 95% to 98% of them seen just once. The sample was naive CD4+ T cells sorted from blood. These receptors were obtained from a woman aged 30 to 39 in good health. Both conserved end residues are part of each CDR3. The D gene is left open where the match is weak. Size tells how often a clone was seen (once, few, many) or the class of an expanded clone, and some rows leave it out.

v_gene	j_gene	d_gene	abundance	CDR3nt	CDR3aa
TRBV6-1	TRBJ2-1	TRBD2	NA	TGTGCCAGCAGTAGAATAGCGGGAGCCCCCCATGAGCAGTTCTTC	CASSRIAGAPHEQFF
TRBV18	TRBJ2-3	TRBD1	NA	TGTGCCAGCTCACTAGACAGGGTTTATCGGACAGATACGCAGTATTTT	CASSLDRVYRTDTQYF
TRBV10-2	TRBJ1-4	NA	NA	TGCGCCAGCAGCGGACGGTTCCCTAATGAAAAACTGTTTTTT	CASSGRFPNEKLFF
TRBV21-1	TRBJ2-7	NA	NA	TGTGCCAGGTCCCAGGCCCAGGGGGCGCGCGAGCAGTACTTC	CARSQAQGAREQYF
TRBV6-5	TRBJ2-7	TRBD2	NA	TGTGCCAGCAGTGGACTAGCGGAGAGCTCCTACGAGCAGTACTTC	CASSGLAESSYEQYF
TRBV4-1	TRBJ1-5	NA	NA	TGCGCCAGCAGCCAAGAGGCACAGAGTAATCAGCCCCAGCATTTT	CASSQEAQSNQPQHF
TRBV28	TRBJ2-2	NA	NA	TGTGCCAGCAGAACCAGGGTTCGCGCCGGGGAGCTGTTTTTT	CASRTRVRAGELFF
TRBV6-4	TRBJ2-1	TRBD2	NA	TGTGCCAGCAGTGACTCACGGACTAGCCTTTACAATGAGCAGTTCTTC	CASSDSRTSLYNEQFF
TRBV5-6	TRBJ2-2	TRBD2	NA	TGTGCCAGCAGCTTCGGACTAGCGGGAGTCGGGGAGCTGTTTTTT	CASSFGLAGVGELFF
TRBV10-2	TRBJ2-1	TRBD2	NA	TGCGCCAGCAGTGAAACTAGCGGGGTATACAATGAGCAGTTCTTC	CASSETSGVYNEQFF
TRBV7-6	TRBJ2-3	TRBD2	NA	TGTGCCAGCAGCTCCCGCGGGGGAGGCGTTTACGAGGAGGACACAGATACGCAGTATTTT	CASSSRGGGVYEEDTDTQYF
TRBV28	TRBJ1-5	TRBD1	NA	TGTGCCAGCAGCTATTACAGGGGTCAGCAGGAGGCTCAGCCCCAGCATTTT	CASSYYRGQQEAQPQHF
TRBV27	TRBJ1-1	NA	NA	TGTGCCAGCAGTTTAAAGGTCTTGGGGACGAACACTGAAGCTTTCTTT	CASSLKVLGTNTEAFF
TRBV28	TRBJ2-7	TRBD1	NA	TGTGCCAGCAGTTTATGGGCCGGGACAGACTTAAGGCAGTACTTC	CASSLWAGTDLRQYF
TRBV11-2	TRBJ1-4	NA	once	TGTGCCAGCAGCTTAAGGCAGAGTGCAACTAATGAAAAACTGTTTTTT	CASSLRQSATNEKLFF
TRBV2	TRBJ2-7	NA	few	TGTGCCAGCGTCATAGACTCCAGCTCCTACGAGCAGTACTTC	CASVIDSSSYEQYF
TRBV28	TRBJ1-6	TRBD1	NA	TGTGCCAGCAGTCCCCAGGGACAGCGGGGGGATAATTCACCCCTCCACTTT	CASSPQGQRGDNSPLHF
TRBV6-6	TRBJ1-5	NA	NA	TGTGCCAGTTCCGGGCCGAATCAGCCCCAGCATTTT	CASSGPNQPQHF
TRBV19	TRBJ2-7	NA	NA	TGTGCCAGTAGTAACGGCTACTACGAGCAGTACTTC	CASSNGYYEQYF
TRBV5-1	TRBJ1-2	NA	NA	TGCGCCAGCAGCCGGCACCAGACAGAAAACTATGGCTACACCTTC	CASSRHQTENYGYTF
TRBV18	TRBJ2-1	TRBD1	once	TGTGCCAGCTCCCACAGGGGCAATGAGCAGTTCTTC	CASSHRGNEQFF
TRBV6-5	TRBJ2-2	NA	NA	TGTGCCAGCTCCGGGACTCACGTGAACACCGGGGAGCTGTTTTTT	CASSGTHVNTGELFF
TRBV2	TRBJ2-1	TRBD2	NA	TGTGCCAGCATTATAGGACTAGCGGGAGGGAATGAGCAGTTCTTC	CASIIGLAGGNEQFF
TRBV19	TRBJ2-5	TRBD2	NA	TGTGCCAGTAGTCCATGGGGACTAGCGGACCAAGAGACCCAGTACTTC	CASSPWGLADQETQYF
TRBV14	TRBJ2-7	NA	NA	TGTGCCAGCAGCCAGGGTTCGGGCTCCTCCTACGAGCAGTACTTC	CASSQGSGSSYEQYF
TRBV10-3	TRBJ1-1	NA	NA	TGTGCCATCAGTGAGCTAAGGGTAAGGAAAAACACTGAAGCTTTCTTT	CAISELRVRKNTEAFF
TRBV27	TRBJ1-1	TRBD1	NA	TGTGCCAGCAGTGTCGACAGGGGCGGCACTGAAGCTTTCTTT	CASSVDRGGTEAFF
TRBV28	TRBJ2-5	NA	NA	TGTGCCAGCAGGGGGGCTAGCGGTTCCCAAGAGACCCAGTACTTC	CASRGASGSQETQYF
TRBV29-1	TRBJ1-2	NA	NA	TGCAGCGTTGAACCCAGAACTAACTATGGCTACACCTTC	CSVEPRTNYGYTF
TRBV29-1	TRBJ2-1	NA	NA	TGCAGCGTTGCCGGGGTGAGGGAGCAGTTCTTC	CSVAGVREQFF
TRBV6-5	TRBJ1-1	NA	NA	TGTGCCAGCAGTTCCGGGGCCACTGAAGCTTTCTTT	CASSSGATEAFF
TRBV9	TRBJ2-1	NA	NA	TGTGCCAGCAGCGTAGTGGAAGGAACTCAGCAGTTCTTC	CASSVVEGTQQFF
TRBV5-1	TRBJ2-5	TRBD1	NA	TGCGCCAGCAGCTCGGGGACAGCCCAAGAGACCCAGTACTTC	CASSSGTAQETQYF
TRBV5-1	TRBJ1-4	NA	NA	TGCGCCAGCAGCTTGTCAGCAGCCCCCGGTGAAAAACTGTTTTTT	CASSLSAAPGEKLFF
TRBV19	TRBJ1-2	TRBD1	NA	TGTGCCAGTAGAGACAGGGGGGTGAGTGGCTACACCTTC	CASRDRGVSGYTF
TRBV6-1	TRBJ2-1	TRBD2	NA	TGTGCCAGCAGTGAAATGGGACTAGCGGGAGGCCTCAATGAGCAGTTCTTC	CASSEMGLAGGLNEQFF
TRBV6-5	TRBJ2-7	TRBD2	NA	TGTGCCAGCAGTTTGGGACTAGCGGGAGAGTCCTACGAGCAGTACTTC	CASSLGLAGESYEQYF
TRBV4-1	TRBJ2-6	NA	NA	TGCGCCAGCAGCCAATCCGGGACGGGCTACTCTGGGGCCAACGTCCTGACTTTC	CASSQSGTGYSGANVLTF
TRBV10-3	TRBJ2-5	NA	NA	TGTGCCATCAGTGAGCGGACGGAGACCCAGTACTTC	CAISERTETQYF
TRBV2	TRBJ1-1	NA	NA	TGTGCCAGCAGTGAAGCTCAGGGCTTAGGCACTGAAGCTTTCTTT	CASSEAQGLGTEAFF
TRBV2	TRBJ2-1	TRBD2	NA	TGTGCCAGCAGTGCGCTAGCGGGAGCCTACAATGAGCAGTTCTTC	CASSALAGAYNEQFF
TRBV7-6	TRBJ2-5	NA	NA	TGTGCCAGCAGCTTCGTTGGCAAAGAGACCCAGTACTTC	CASSFVGKETQYF
TRBV16	TRBJ1-4	TRBD1	NA	TGTGCCAGCAGCCAAAGACGGGACAGACCAAATGAAAAACTGTTTTTT	CASSQRRDRPNEKLFF
TRBV5-1	TRBJ2-3	NA	NA	TGCGCCAGCAGCTTGGGCGGTAACACAGATACGCAGTATTTT	CASSLGGNTDTQYF
TRBV11-3	TRBJ2-3	TRBD2	NA	TGTGCCAGCAGCACCGGGACTAGCGGGATCACAGATACGCAGTATTTT	CASSTGTSGITDTQYF
TRBV5-4	TRBJ2-3	NA	once	TGTGCCAGCAGCTTGGGGGGAGGCGGGATAAGCAGAGATACGCAGTATTTT	CASSLGGGGISRDTQYF
TRBV28	TRBJ1-6	TRBD1	once	TGTGCCAGCGACAGGGGAGGATCACCCCTCCACTTT	CASDRGGSPLHF
TRBV7-9	TRBJ2-1	NA	NA	TGTGCCAGCAGCTTAGTTAATGAGCAGTTCTTC	CASSLVNEQFF
TRBV4-1	TRBJ2-2	TRBD1	NA	TGCGCCAGCAGCCGACTAGCCGGGACAGGGCATAGCACCGGGGAGCTGTTTTTT	CASSRLAGTGHSTGELFF
TRBV6-5	TRBJ1-1	NA	NA	TGTGCCAGCAGTTACCTACAGGGGAACACTGAAGCTTTCTTT	CASSYLQGNTEAFF
TRBV5-1	TRBJ1-1	NA	NA	TGCGCCAGCAGCTTGGTTCCCAGAGAGAACACTGAAGCTTTCTTT	CASSLVPRENTEAFF
TRBV28	TRBJ2-7	TRBD1	NA	TGTGCCAGCAGCTTTTTCTATACCGGGACAGGGAACTACGAGCAGTACTTC	CASSFFYTGTGNYEQYF
TRBV5-1	TRBJ1-1	NA	NA	TGCGCCAGCAGCTTCTTAGCGAACACTGAAGCTTTCTTT	CASSFLANTEAFF